These 32 T cell receptor beta chains came from one sample sequenced in a study of control samples from healthy donors and cancer patients. Method: immunoSEQ multiplex PCR; TCRdb's copy keeps in-frame clones and lacks some. The data show some 130,000 clones, under 95% seen once. The sequenced sample was PBMCs. These receptors were taken from a man aged 50-59 years with head and neck cancer.

The chain employs TRBV6-4 and TRBJ1-6; the D is unclear. V was shortened by 6 bases and J by 9 bases, with 12 bases between the two germline ends. CDR3 length: 13 amino acids. Germline CDR1 reads MRHNA; CDR2 reads SNTAGT. Written as DNA, the CDR3 is TGTGCCAGCAGATTCGACCGGATTTCACCCCTCCACTTT. Its translation: CASRFDRISPLHF.

The chain recombines TRBV30 with TRBJ1-1; D perhaps matches TRBD1 (5 bases). Trimming cost V 4 bases and J 9 bases, with 18 bases left between them. The CDR3 length is 13 residues. Germline CDR1 GTSNPN, CDR2 SVGIG (reference sequence). This CDR3 is CAWTEAGPGQAFF. CDR3 DNA sequence: TGTGCCTGGACCGAGGCGGGACCGGGACAAGCTTTCTTT.

This chain connects TRBV5-4 to TRBJ1-3; no clear D gene. The CDR3 is 13 residues long. The V end was cut by 2 bases, the J end by 2 bases, with 5 bases between. Germline values: CDR1 SGHNT, CDR2 YYREEE (reference sequence). For the CDR3, the DNA is TGTGCCAGCAGCTTACCTACTGGAAACACCATATATTTT. It encodes CASSLPTGNTIYF.

CDR3 loop: CASSPDYRAGGYTF. The CDR3 DNA sequence: TGTGCCAGCTCACCGGACTACAGGGCTGGTGGCTACACCTTC. The V call is TRBV18, the J call TRBJ1-2, with D possibly being TRBD1 (6 bases). CDR1 and CDR2 from the germline V gene are KGHSH and LQKENI. This CDR3 spans 14 amino acids. V shed 3 bases and J shed 7 bases, with 15 bases lying between them.

The chain joins TRBV23-1 to TRBJ1-5; D is ambiguous. TRBV23-1 is classed as an ORF, of uncertain function. The CDR3 consists of 16 residues. Trimming pared 3 bases from V and 9 bases from J, leaving 21 bases between. CDR3 in DNA: TGCGCCAGCAGTCACGTCCGCAGACGGCCCCCATGGCCCCAGCATTTT. Translating gives CASSHVRRRPPWPQHF.

The chain employs TRBV6-2 or TRBV6-3 and TRBJ2-4, with D perhaps being TRBD1 or TRBD2 (5 bases each). From germline, CDR1 is MNHEY and CDR2 SVGEGT. The CDR3 has 14 amino acids. V was cut by 0 bases and J by 6 bases, with 9 bases left in between. The CDR3 region is CASSYSGTLNIQYF. The CDR3 coding sequence is TGTGCCAGCAGTTACTCTGGGACGTTAAACATTCAGTACTTC.

The chain carries TRBV7-2 and TRBJ2-5; perhaps TRBD2 as D (6 bases). CDR3 length: 14 residues. V was clipped by 3 bases and J by 5 bases, with 13 bases between them. Per the germline V gene, CDR1 is SGHTA and CDR2 is FQGNSA. As DNA, the CDR3 is TGTGCCAGCAGCTTTTTGGGGGGAAGGGAGACCCAGTACTTC. Encoded protein: CASSFLGGRETQYF.

DNA of the CDR3: TGCGCCAGCAGTGAGACAAGAAGGGGTGGACAAGAAGCTTTCTTT. This codes for CASSETRRGGQEAFF. V is TRBV10-2 and J is TRBJ1-1; D might be TRBD1 (5 bases). Germline loops: CDR1 WSHSY, CDR2 SAAADI. There are 15 residues in the CDR3. The V end was cut by 2 bases, the J end by 8 bases, with 18 bases between.

V gene TRBV5-6 combines with J gene TRBJ2-7; 7 nucleotides line up with TRBD1. The CDR3 totals 13 residues. V was clipped by 1 base and J by 5 bases; unmatched bases: 3. Germline V gene lookup returns CDR1 SGHDT and CDR2 YYEEEE. Here the CDR3 reads CASSLRQGDEQYF. The CDR3 coding sequence is TGTGCCAGCAGCTTGAGGCAGGGGGACGAGCAGTACTTC.

In its sample, this clone was seen once. This chain uses TRBV4-3 with TRBJ1-4, with 7 bases lining up with TRBD1. The CDR3 is made up of 15 amino acids. Germline V CDR1 and CDR2: LGHNA, YSLEER. V was pared by 0 bases and J by 8 bases, with 6 bases of the junction left unmatched. The CDR3 is CASSQDRQGGEKLFF. CDR3 sequence (DNA): TGCGCCAGCAGCCAAGATCGGCAGGGGGGAGAAAAACTGTTTTTT.

The chain combines TRBV4-3 with TRBJ2-1; D might be TRBD2 (5 bases). Germline assignment: CDR1 LGHNA and CDR2 YSLEER. The CDR3 sequence is 14 residues long. Trimming removed 1 base at V and 7 bases at J, with 11 bases between. CDR3 DNA sequence: TGCGCCAGCAGCCAAGCGGGGTCGGGAAATGAGCAGTTCTTC. Translating gives CASSQAGSGNEQFF.

This chain connects TRBV4-1 to TRBJ1-2, with D possibly matching TRBD1 (5 bases). V was pared by 5 bases and J by 2 bases, with 12 bases between. Per the germline V gene, CDR1 is MGHRA and CDR2 is YSYEKL. The CDR3 sequence is 14 residues long. The CDR3 protein is CASSWTRANYGYTF. The CDR3 coding sequence is TGCGCCAGCAGCTGGACCAGGGCAAACTATGGCTACACCTTC.

This rearrangement joins TRBV9 to TRBJ1-4, with D perhaps matching TRBD1 (5 bases). The CDR3 has 13 amino acids. Germline values: CDR1 SGDLS, CDR2 YYNGEE. Trimming pared 0 bases from V and 8 bases from J, leaving 8 bases between. In DNA form, the CDR3 reads TGTGCCAGCAGCGTAGGCCGGGGGGAAAAACTGTTTTTT. It yields the protein CASSVGRGEKLFF.

The chain links TRBV4-3 to TRBJ1-2; weak D call: TRBD1 (6 bases). Per the germline V gene, CDR1 is LGHNA and CDR2 is YSLEER. Trimming took off 4 bases at V and 0 bases at J, with 9 bases between the two ends. This CDR3 spans 14 amino acids. In nucleotides, the CDR3 is TGCGCCAGCAGCCCGGACAGAACTAACTATGGCTACACCTTC. Protein sequence: CASSPDRTNYGYTF.

The V gene is TRBV7-3, the J gene TRBJ1-1, with a weak D call TRBD1 (5 bases). The CDR3 runs to 15 residues. From germline, CDR1 is SGHTA and CDR2 FQGTGA. V was trimmed by 5 bases and J by 0 bases, leaving 13 bases between them. CDR3 sequence (DNA): TGTGCCAGCAGCCAGACAGCTCCCTTGAACACTGAAGCTTTCTTT. Protein: CASSQTAPLNTEAFF.

V and J are TRBV7-9 and TRBJ2-5; TRBD1 matches at 9 bases. Germline V lookup: CDR1 SEHNR, CDR2 FQNEAQ (reference sequence). The CDR3 totals 13 residues. Losses at the gene ends were 5 bases for V and 7 bases for J; bases not matched to a gene: 5. CDR3 bases: TGTGCCAGCAGCCAAGGACAGGGGCGGACCCAGTACTTC. Translation: CASSQGQGRTQYF.

This chain joins TRBV4-1 and TRBJ2-2, with 8 bases fitting TRBD2. CDR3 length: 16 amino acids. The V and J ends lost 0 bases and 5 bases, in that order; junction bases with no gene match: 5. Looked up from germline, CDR1 is MGHRA and CDR2 is YSYEKL. The DNA of the CDR3 is TGCGCCAGCAGCCAAGATCTAGCGGGCTGGACCGGGGAGCTGTTTTTT. Protein product: CASSQDLAGWTGELFF.

The chain has TRBV6-6 and TRBJ2-7, with D hard to call. Deletions cut 6 bases from V and 2 bases from J, with 11 bases between. Looked up from germline, CDR1 is MNHNY and CDR2 is SVGAGI (reference sequence). This CDR3 contains 13 residues. This CDR3 is CASRSLGTYEQYF. The CDR3 DNA is TGTGCCAGCAGAAGTCTAGGGACCTACGAGCAGTACTTC.

The chain carries TRBV7-2 and TRBJ2-5; TRBD2 is a possible D gene (7 bases). Germline values: CDR1 SGHTA, CDR2 FQGNSA. V lost 2 bases and J 3 bases, leaving 13 bases between the germline ends. This CDR3 region has 15 residues. The DNA for the CDR3 is TGTGCCAGCAGCTTACCGGGGGGCGAAAAAGAGACCCAGTACTTC. Amino acid sequence: CASSLPGGEKETQYF.

This chain links TRBV7-8 with TRBJ1-5, with 7 bases fitting TRBD1. The CDR3 is made up of 15 amino acids. With 5 bases clipped from V and 5 bases from J, the junction kept 9 bases outside the gene matches. CDR1 and CDR2 from the germline V gene are SGHVS and FQNEAQ. The CDR3 loop reads CASSPLGQTHQPQHF. For the CDR3, the DNA is TGTGCCAGCAGCCCATTGGGACAGACCCATCAGCCCCAGCATTTT.

V gene TRBV19 combines with J gene TRBJ1-3; TRBD1 agrees at 7 bases. The CDR3 extends over 13 amino acids. Trimming removed 5 bases from V and 8 bases from J; junction bases left unmatched: 6. Germline CDR1 is LNHDA and CDR2 is SQIVND (reference sequence). CDR3 sequence (DNA): TGTGCCAGTAGTCTCGGACAGGCGGACACCATATATTTT. Translating it yields CASSLGQADTIYF.

V gene TRBV5-1 combines with J gene TRBJ1-5, with 8 bases aligning to TRBD1. This CDR3 region has 14 residues. Germline CDR1 reads SGHRS; CDR2 reads YFSETQ. With V trimmed by 0 bases and J by 4 bases, 0 bases remained unmatched. Written as DNA, the CDR3 is TGCGCCAGCAGCTTGGGGGACAGGAATCAGCCCCAGCATTTT. Its protein product is CASSLGDRNQPQHF.

The table lists this clone with a few counts. This rearrangement joins TRBV7-2 to TRBJ2-2, with 9 bases fitting TRBD2. The V gene's germline CDR1 is SGHTA and CDR2 FQGNSA. The CDR3 has 15 residues. V shed 4 bases and J 7 bases; nucleotides not matched to a gene: 7. As DNA, the CDR3 is TGTGCCAGCAGCTCACTTGGACTAGCGAGCGGGGAGCTGTTTTTT. It yields the protein CASSSLGLASGELFF.

V is TRBV11-3 and J is TRBJ2-7; D unclear. Germline lookup yields CDR1 SGHNT and CDR2 YENEEA. This CDR3 comprises 13 residues. V shed 5 bases and J shed 5 bases, with 13 bases lying between them. In nucleotides, the CDR3 is TGTGCCAGCAGCCCCGGCCCGGACCACGAGCAGTACTTC. It yields the protein CASSPGPDHEQYF.

This chain links TRBV7-6 with TRBJ1-2, with D unresolved. CDR3 size: 17 residues. V was pared by 1 base and J by 3 bases, with 18 bases between. CDR1 and CDR2 from the germline V gene are SGHVS and FNYEAQ. The DNA for the CDR3 is TGTGCCAGCAGCTTAGGGGTTTTGCGCGGGCGGTACTATGGCTACACCTTC. It codes for CASSLGVLRGRYYGYTF.

The rearrangement joins TRBV5-1 to TRBJ2-7, with TRBD1 as a possible D gene (5 bases). Germline V gives CDR1 SGHRS, CDR2 YFSETQ. The CDR3 is 13 amino acids. V lost 1 base to trimming and J lost 10 bases, with 15 bases between them. CDR3 amino acids: CASSLMVGPRQYF. CDR3 nucleotides: TGCGCCAGCAGCTTGATGGTGGGGCCACGACAGTACTTC.

This sequence joins TRBV9 and TRBJ1-1; D unresolved. Germline assignment: CDR1 SGDLS and CDR2 YYNGEE. Trimming left V 4 bases short and J 10 bases short, with 17 bases between. The CDR3 is 13 amino acids. CDR3 sequence: CASSPSGRSGAFF. The CDR3, as DNA: TGTGCCAGCAGCCCCTCTGGGCGGTCTGGAGCTTTCTTT. Filled out from reference TRBV9 and TRBJ1-1, the complete variable domain reads DSGVTQTPKHLITATGQRVTLRCSPRSGDLSVYWYQQSLDQGLQFLIQYYNGEERAKGNILERFSAQQFPDLHSELNLSSLELGDSALYFCASSPSGRSGAFFGQGTRLTVV.

The chain recombines TRBV2 with TRBJ2-2, with D perhaps TRBD2 (6 bases). The V end was cut by 6 bases, the J end by 8 bases, with 13 bases between. CDR3 length: 13 amino acids. The germline gives CDR1 SNHLY, CDR2 FYNNEI. Here the CDR3 DNA reads TGTGCCAGCAGCCGCGGGGAAAAAGGGGAGCTGTTTTTT. Protein sequence: CASSRGEKGELFF.

The chain employs TRBV6-5 and TRBJ1-1; D unclear. V was cut by 6 bases and J by 2 bases, with 13 bases left in between. This CDR3 is 14 amino acids long. Germline V gene lookup returns CDR1 MNHEY and CDR2 SVGAGI. The CDR3, as DNA: TGTGCCAGCAGGGTCGAGTTAGCTAACACTGAAGCTTTCTTT. Translating it yields CASRVELANTEAFF.

The chain has TRBV7-2 and TRBJ2-7, with D tentatively TRBD2 (7 bases). Germline V CDR1 and CDR2: SGHTA, FQGNSA. Trimming took 5 bases from V and 1 from J, leaving 12 bases between them. The CDR3 runs to 14 residues. CDR3 protein: CASSRGGASYEQYF. DNA for the CDR3: TGTGCCAGCAGCCGTGGGGGGGCTTCCTACGAGCAGTACTTC.

The chain couples TRBV27 to TRBJ1-5, with 8 bases identical to TRBD1. The germline V gene has CDR1 MNHEY and CDR2 SMNVEV (reference sequence). The CDR3 is 14 residues long. J was trimmed by 7 bases and V by 5 bases; bases with no gene match: 7. The CDR3 nucleotides read TGTGCCAGCAGTCCGCGACAGGGGAGGCAGCCCCAGCATTTT. This sequence encodes CASSPRQGRQPQHF.

The rearrangement links TRBV9 to TRBJ1-1, with D possibly being TRBD1 (5 bases). The CDR3 spans 13 residues. V lost 4 bases and J lost 6, with 13 bases in between. Germline loops: CDR1 SGDLS, CDR2 YYNGEE. The CDR3 is CASSPQGGSEAFF. In nucleotides, the CDR3 is TGTGCCAGCAGCCCCCAGGGAGGGTCTGAAGCTTTCTTT.